This T cell receptor beta chain was captured in a study of blood T cell repertoires in COVID-19. Overall study context: The United States, Italy and Spain provided the acute and convalescent COVID-19 samples. T cells, B-cell-depleted T cells, or PBMCs supplied cDNA or gDNA.

Assay used: immunoSEQ multiplex PCR; TCRdb lists only in-frame clones, some missing. The table lists approximately 500,000 clones, 85% to 90% of them singletons. The germline V gene has CDR1 SGHRS and CDR2 YFSETQ. The CDR3 is made up of 15 amino acids. The V gene lost 4 bases and the J gene lost 4 bases, with 17 bases spanning the gap. This rearrangement joins TRBV5-1 to TRBJ2-5; D possibly corresponds to TRBD2 (6 bases). This receptor was taken from a woman aged 35 to 49 who had recovered from COVID-19. Sequenced input: PBMCs or T cells enriched from blood (not recorded which). CDR3 sequence: CASSNPGGAPETQYF. CDR3 DNA: TGCGCCAGCAGCAACCCTGGCGGGGCTCCAGAGACCCAGTACTTC.